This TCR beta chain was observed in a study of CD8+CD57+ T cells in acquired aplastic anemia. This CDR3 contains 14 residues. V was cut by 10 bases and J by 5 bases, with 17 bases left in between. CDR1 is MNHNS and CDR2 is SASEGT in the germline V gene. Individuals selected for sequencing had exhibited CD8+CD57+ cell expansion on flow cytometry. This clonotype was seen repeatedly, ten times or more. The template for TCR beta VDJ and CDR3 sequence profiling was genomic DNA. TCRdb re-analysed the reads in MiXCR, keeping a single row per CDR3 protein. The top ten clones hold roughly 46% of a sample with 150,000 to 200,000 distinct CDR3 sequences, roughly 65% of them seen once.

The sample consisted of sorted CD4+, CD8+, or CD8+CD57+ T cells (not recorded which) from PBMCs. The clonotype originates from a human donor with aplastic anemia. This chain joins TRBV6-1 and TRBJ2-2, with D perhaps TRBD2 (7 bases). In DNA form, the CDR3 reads TGTGCCACCCGAACAGGGAGGGAAACCGGGGAGCTGTTTTTT. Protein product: CATRTGRETGELFF.